This T cell receptor (beta chain) was sequenced during a study of T cell changes during pregnancy in multiple sclerosis. This clone came up once. Using immunoSEQ multiplex PCR, the repertoire was profiled, and TCRdb retains in-frame clones only, with some absent. The repertoire holds roughly 71,000 clones, with approximately 90% as singletons. The CDR3 has 13 amino acids. Germline V gives CDR1 MNHEY, CDR2 SMNVEV (reference sequence). V trimming: 3 bases; J trimming: 6 bases; junction bases outside the gene matches: 4. This chain uses TRBV27 with TRBJ2-7, with 8 positions matching TRBD2. Here the sequenced sample was peripheral blood, taken in the first trimester of pregnancy. This sequence was found in a female donor in good health, enrolled as a control in a pregnancy study. As DNA, the CDR3 is TGTGCCAGCAGTTTGGGACTAGGCTCCGAGCAGTACTTC. Its translation is CASSLGLGSEQYF.